The 5 T cell receptor beta chains listed next were all sequenced from one sample in a study of blood T cell repertoires in COVID-19. Assay used: immunoSEQ multiplex PCR; TCRdb lists only in-frame clones, some missing. Of 140,000 to 150,000 clones in the sample, 88% are singletons; the top ten hold approximately 1.8%. Specimen: peripheral blood. Receptors were obtained from a man aged 70 or older with acute or convalescent COVID-19.

Points on this clone: The identical CDR3 is also encoded by other nucleotide sequences in the sample. V and J are TRBV19 and TRBJ1-3; D is possibly TRBD1 (5 bases). The CDR3 length is 14 residues. CDR1 is LNHDA and CDR2 is SQIVND in the germline V gene (reference sequence). Trimming stripped 5 bases from V and 0 bases from J, with 8 bases between. Here the CDR3 DNA reads TGTGCCAGTAGTGCCCAGGGCTCTGGAAACACCATATATTTT. Translation gives CASSAQGSGNTIYF.

The table lists this clone with a count of one. The gene calls are TRBV5-1 and TRBJ1-1, with D maybe TRBD1 (5 bases). CDR1 is SGHRS and CDR2 is YFSETQ in the germline V gene. The V end lost 1 base, the J end lost 4 bases, and 14 bases lay between the germline ends. The CDR3 has 15 residues. CDR3 sequence: CASSLQGLEGTEAFF. CDR3 bases: TGCGCCAGCAGCTTGCAGGGCCTGGAGGGCACTGAAGCTTTCTTT.

This clone showed up just a few times. The J gene is TRBJ1-1, the V gene TRBV5-1; 7 nucleotides agree with TRBD1. The ends lost 4 bases at V and 1 base at J; junction bases unmatched: 4. Germline V gene lookup returns CDR1 SGHRS and CDR2 YFSETQ. The CDR3 runs to 14 residues. The CDR3 reads CASSPTGANTEAFF. CDR3 coding DNA: TGCGCCAGCAGCCCAACAGGGGCGAACACTGAAGCTTTCTTT.

In this sample, this clone turned up a few times. The chain couples TRBV7-5 to TRBJ1-6. TRBV7-5 represents a pseudogene. This CDR3 is built from 19 residues. CDR3 loop: CVRSLARCHESSYNSPLHF. The CDR3 DNA sequence: TGTGTCAGAAGCTTAGCGCGGTGTCATGAGAGCTCCTATAATTCACCCCTCCACTTT.

The rearrangement joins TRBV7-9 to TRBJ2-5; 11 bases agree with TRBD2. This CDR3 is 16 amino acids long. Germline loops: CDR1 SEHNR, CDR2 FQNEAQ (reference sequence). Trimming took 5 bases from V and 2 from J; bases not matched to a gene: 7. The CDR3 spells CASSISGLAVQETQYF. The CDR3 DNA reads TGTGCCAGCAGCATCTCGGGACTAGCGGTGCAAGAGACCCAGTACTTC. The complete variable domain, with remaining parts taken from reference TRBV7-9 and TRBJ2-5, reads DTGVSQNPRHKITKRGQNVTFRCDPISEHNRLYWYRQTLGQGPEFLTYFQNEAQLEKSRLLSDRFSAERPKGSFSTLEIQRTEQGDSAMYLCASSISGLAVQETQYFGPGTRLLVL.